Listed here is a single TCR beta chain. Its antigen is unknown. This entry is derived from a study of T-cell memory formation after mild COVID-19. Findings and caveats of the study: Whether second-wave clones peaking at day 37 were SARS-CoV-2 specific went unconfirmed. Largely, contracting CD4+ clones fell within CM and EM, and contracting CD8+ clones within EMRA.

TCRdb reprocessed the 5' RACE reads with MiXCR, giving one entry per CDR3 protein. The table shows approximately 400,000 distinct CDR3 sequences, with about 24% occurring only once. V was cut by 4 bases and J by 1 base, with 10 bases left in between. CDR3 size: 13 residues. Germline CDR1 and CDR2: SQVTM and ANQGSEA. The TCR was taken from an adult woman who had mild COVID-19 (a few samples of this study predate the infection). Cell type and time point are not known. Sequences were obtained from PBMCs or a T cell subset sorted from them (not recorded which). The chain links TRBV29-1 to TRBJ2-5, with D hard to call. The CDR3 DNA sequence: TGCAGCGTTGGTACGGTCCTCCAAGAGACCCAGTACTTC. Amino acid sequence: CSVGTVLQETQYF.